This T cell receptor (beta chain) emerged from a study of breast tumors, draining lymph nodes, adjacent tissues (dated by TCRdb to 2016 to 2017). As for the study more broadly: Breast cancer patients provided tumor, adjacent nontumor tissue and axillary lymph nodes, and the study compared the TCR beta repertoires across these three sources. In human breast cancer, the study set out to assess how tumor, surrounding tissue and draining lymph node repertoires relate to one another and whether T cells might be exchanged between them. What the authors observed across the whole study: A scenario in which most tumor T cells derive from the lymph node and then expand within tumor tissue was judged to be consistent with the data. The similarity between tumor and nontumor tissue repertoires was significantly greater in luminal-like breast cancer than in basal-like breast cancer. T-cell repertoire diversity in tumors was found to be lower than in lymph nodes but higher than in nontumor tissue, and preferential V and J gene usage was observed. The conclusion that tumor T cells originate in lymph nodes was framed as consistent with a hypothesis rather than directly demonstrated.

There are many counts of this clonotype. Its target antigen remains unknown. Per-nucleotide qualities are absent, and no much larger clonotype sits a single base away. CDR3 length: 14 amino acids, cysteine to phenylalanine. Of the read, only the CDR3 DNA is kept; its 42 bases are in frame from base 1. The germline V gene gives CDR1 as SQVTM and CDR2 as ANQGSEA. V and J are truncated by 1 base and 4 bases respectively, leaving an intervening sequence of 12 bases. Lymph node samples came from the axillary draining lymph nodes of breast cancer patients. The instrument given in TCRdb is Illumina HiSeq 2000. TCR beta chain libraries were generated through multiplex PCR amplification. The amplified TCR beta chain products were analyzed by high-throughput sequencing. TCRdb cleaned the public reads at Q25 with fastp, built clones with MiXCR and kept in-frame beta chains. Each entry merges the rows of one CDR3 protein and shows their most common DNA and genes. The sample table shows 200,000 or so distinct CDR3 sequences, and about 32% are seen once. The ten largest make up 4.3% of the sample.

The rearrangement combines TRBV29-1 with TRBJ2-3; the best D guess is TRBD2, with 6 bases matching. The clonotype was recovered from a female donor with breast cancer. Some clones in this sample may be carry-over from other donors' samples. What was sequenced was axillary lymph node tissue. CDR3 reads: CSVEVLSGSDTQYF. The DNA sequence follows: TGCAGCGTTGAAGTCCTTAGCGGTTCAGATACGCAGTATTTT.